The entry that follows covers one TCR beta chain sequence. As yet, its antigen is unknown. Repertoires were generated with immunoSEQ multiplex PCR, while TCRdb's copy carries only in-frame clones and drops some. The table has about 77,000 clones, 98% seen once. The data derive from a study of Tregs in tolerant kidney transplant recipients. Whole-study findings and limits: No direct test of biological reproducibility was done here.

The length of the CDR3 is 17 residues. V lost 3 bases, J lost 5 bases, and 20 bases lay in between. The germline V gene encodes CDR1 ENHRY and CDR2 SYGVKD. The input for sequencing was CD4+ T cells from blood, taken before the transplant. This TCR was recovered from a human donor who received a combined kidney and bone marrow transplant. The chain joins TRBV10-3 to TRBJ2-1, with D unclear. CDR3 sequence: CAISDPGRDLPHNEQFF. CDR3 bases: TGTGCCATCAGTGATCCTGGTCGCGATCTTCCACACAATGAGCAGTTCTTC.